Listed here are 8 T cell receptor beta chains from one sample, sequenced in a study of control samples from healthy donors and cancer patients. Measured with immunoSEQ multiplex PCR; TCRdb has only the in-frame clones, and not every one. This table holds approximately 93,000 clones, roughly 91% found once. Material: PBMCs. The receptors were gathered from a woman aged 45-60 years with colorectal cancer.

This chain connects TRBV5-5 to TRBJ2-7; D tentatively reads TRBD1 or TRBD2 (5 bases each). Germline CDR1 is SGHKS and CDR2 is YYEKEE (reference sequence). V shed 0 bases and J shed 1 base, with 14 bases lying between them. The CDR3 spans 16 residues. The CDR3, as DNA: TGTGCCAGCAGCTTGGACCGGGACCGTGGGTCCTACGAGCAGTACGTC. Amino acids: CASSLDRDRGSYEQYV.

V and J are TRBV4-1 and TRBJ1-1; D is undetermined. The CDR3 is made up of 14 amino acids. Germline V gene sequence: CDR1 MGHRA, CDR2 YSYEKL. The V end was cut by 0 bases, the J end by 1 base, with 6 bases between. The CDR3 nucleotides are TGCGCCAGCAGCCAAGATACGGAGAACACTGAAGCTTTCTTT. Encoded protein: CASSQDTENTEAFF.

CDR3: CASSHTGTGGTDTQYF. The CDR3 DNA is TGTGCCAGCAGCCATACCGGGACAGGGGGCACAGATACGCAGTATTTT. The chain has TRBV3-1 (or the pseudogene TRBV3-2) and TRBJ2-3; TRBD1 agrees at 10 bases. Germline lookup yields CDR1 LGHDT and CDR2 YNNKEL (reference sequence). J lost 1 base, V lost 3 bases, and 4 bases had no gene match. The CDR3 has 16 residues.

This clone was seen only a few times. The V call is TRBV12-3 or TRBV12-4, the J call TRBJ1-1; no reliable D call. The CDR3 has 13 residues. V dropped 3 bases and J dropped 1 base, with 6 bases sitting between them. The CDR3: CASSLSGNTEAFF. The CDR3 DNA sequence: TGTGCCAGCAGTTTGTCTGGGAACACTGAAGCTTTCTTT.

DNA of the CDR3: TGTGCCACCAGCAGAGATCCGGGGGAGACCCAGTACTTC. Translation: CATSRDPGETQYF. The chain recombines TRBV15 with TRBJ2-5; a weak D match, TRBD2 (5 bases). This CDR3 spans 13 amino acids. The ends were cut back, 0 bases at V and 5 bases at J, with 7 bases in the middle. The germline CDR1 and CDR2 sequences are LNHNV and YYDKDF (reference sequence).

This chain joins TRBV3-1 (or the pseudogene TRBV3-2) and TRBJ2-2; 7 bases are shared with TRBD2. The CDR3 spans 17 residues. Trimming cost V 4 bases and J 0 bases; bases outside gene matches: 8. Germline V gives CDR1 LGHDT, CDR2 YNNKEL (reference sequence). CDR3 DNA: TGTGCCAGCAGCCCCATTTGGGAGGGCGCGAACACCGGGGAGCTGTTTTTT. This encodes CASSPIWEGANTGELFF.

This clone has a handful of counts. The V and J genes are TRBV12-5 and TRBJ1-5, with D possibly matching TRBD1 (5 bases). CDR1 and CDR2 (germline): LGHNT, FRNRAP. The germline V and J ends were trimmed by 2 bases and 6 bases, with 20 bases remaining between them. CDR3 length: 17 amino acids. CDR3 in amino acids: CASGLNADSSGGQPQHF. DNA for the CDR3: TGTGCTAGTGGTTTGAATGCCGACAGTTCAGGAGGTCAGCCCCAGCATTTT.

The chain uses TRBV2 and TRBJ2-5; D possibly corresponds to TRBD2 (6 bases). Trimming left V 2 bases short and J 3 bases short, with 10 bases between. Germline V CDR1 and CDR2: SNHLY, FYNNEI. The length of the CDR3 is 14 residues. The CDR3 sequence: CASSELARKETQYF. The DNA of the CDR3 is TGTGCCAGCAGTGAACTAGCGAGAAAAGAGACCCAGTACTTC.